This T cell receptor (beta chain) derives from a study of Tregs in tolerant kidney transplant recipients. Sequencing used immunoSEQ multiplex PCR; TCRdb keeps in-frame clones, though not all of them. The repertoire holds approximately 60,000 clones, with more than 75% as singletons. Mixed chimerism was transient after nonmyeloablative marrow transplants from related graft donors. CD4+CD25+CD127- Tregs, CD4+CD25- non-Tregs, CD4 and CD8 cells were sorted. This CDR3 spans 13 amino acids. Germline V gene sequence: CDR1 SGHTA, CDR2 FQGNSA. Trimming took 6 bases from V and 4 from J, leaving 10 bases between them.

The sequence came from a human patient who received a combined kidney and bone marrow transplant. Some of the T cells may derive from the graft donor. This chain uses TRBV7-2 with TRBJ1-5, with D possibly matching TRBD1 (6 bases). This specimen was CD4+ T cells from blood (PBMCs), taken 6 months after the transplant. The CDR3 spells CASSLQGNQPQHF. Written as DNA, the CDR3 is TGTGCCAGCAGTTTACAGGGTAATCAGCCCCAGCATTTT.